This passage covers 4 T cell receptor beta chains from one sample sequenced in a study of T cell changes during pregnancy in multiple sclerosis (dated by TCRdb to between 2017 and 2020). The protocol used for the library was the immunoSEQ multiplex PCR assay. TCRdb obtained this table from immuneACCESS and retained in-frame rearrangements with V and J assigned. These tables miss some clones; where compared with another copy, unresolved V genes account for less than half of the shortfall, and the remainder is unexplained. In this sample the table shows fewer than 75,000 clones, approximately 90% of which occur a single time. The biggest ten clones account for 3% to 4% of the sample. The starting material was peripheral blood, obtained after pregnancy. Source of these receptors: a female donor in good health, enrolled as a control in a pregnancy study.

The chain joins TRBV11-3 to TRBJ2-7; 9 nucleotides align to TRBD1. This CDR3 is built from 15 residues. V was clipped by 3 bases and J by 5 bases; unmatched bases: 8. CDR1 SGHNT and CDR2 YENEEA come from the germline V gene. CDR3 bases: TGTGCCAGCAGCTTGCGGGACAGGGAAGGCCACGAGCAGTACTTC. It encodes CASSLRDREGHEQYF.

The rearrangement links TRBV19 to TRBJ2-7; 9 bases map to TRBD2. This CDR3 has 15 residues. Germline CDR1 and CDR2: LNHDA and SQIVND (reference sequence). V shed 5 bases, J shed 4 bases, and the junction held 9 bases outside the gene matches. In nucleotides, the CDR3 is TGTGCCAGTAGTCCCACAAGCGGGGGGTTTTACGAGCAGTACTTC. Residues: CASSPTSGGFYEQYF.

The rearrangement links TRBV9 to TRBJ1-3; maybe TRBD1 (5 bases). Deletions cut 3 bases from V and 0 bases from J, with 19 bases between. CDR1 is SGDLS and CDR2 is YYNGEE in the germline V gene. This CDR3 region has 18 residues. For the CDR3, the DNA is TGTGCCAGCAGCGCCCACCCCCAGGGCCCATCCTCTGGAAACACCATATATTTT. Protein: CASSAHPQGPSSGNTIYF.

V and J are TRBV9 and TRBJ1-3; D uncertain. Germline CDR1 and CDR2: SGDLS and YYNGEE. This CDR3 is 15 amino acids long. V lost 3 bases and J 4 bases, leaving 14 bases between the germline ends. The CDR3 DNA reads as TGTGCCAGCAGCGACAGTACTAGTGCCGGAAACACCATATATTTT. Protein product: CASSDSTSAGNTIYF.